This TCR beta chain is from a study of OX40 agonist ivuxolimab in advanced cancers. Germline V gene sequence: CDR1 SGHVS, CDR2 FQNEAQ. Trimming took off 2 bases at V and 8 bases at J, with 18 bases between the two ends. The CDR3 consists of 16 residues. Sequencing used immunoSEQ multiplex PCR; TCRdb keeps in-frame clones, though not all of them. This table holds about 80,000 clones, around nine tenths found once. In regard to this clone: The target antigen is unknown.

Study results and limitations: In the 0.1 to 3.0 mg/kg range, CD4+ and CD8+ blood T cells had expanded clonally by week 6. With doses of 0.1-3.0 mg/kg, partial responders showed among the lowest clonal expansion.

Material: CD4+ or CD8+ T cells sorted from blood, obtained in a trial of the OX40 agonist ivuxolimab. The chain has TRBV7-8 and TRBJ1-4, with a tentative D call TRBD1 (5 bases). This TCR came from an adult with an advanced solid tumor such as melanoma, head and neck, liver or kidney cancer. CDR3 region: CASSLSSKDKDEKLFF. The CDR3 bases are TGTGCCAGCAGCTTATCTAGCAAGGACAAGGACGAAAAACTGTTTTTT.